A selection of T cell receptor beta chains follows, all from one sample in a study of T cells in Graves' hyperthyroidism and ophthalmopathy. TCRdb re-analysed the multiplex PCR reads in MiXCR, keeping a single row per CDR3 protein. The table lists approximately 400,000 distinct CDR3 sequences, 15% to 20% of them singletons, with 3% to 4% in the top ten. The sequencing input was blood. Receptors were obtained from a woman aged 18-29 years with Graves' hyperthyroidism. The CDR3 runs from the conserved cysteine through the conserved F or W. A D gene is named only where the DNA matches it firmly. Only some rows state a clone size, as once, few, many or a class for expanded clones.

d_gene	v_gene	abundance	j_gene	CDR3nt	CDR3aa
TRBD2	TRBV28	-	TRBJ2-2	TGTGCCAGCAGCTTATGGTTTAGCGGGGATTCCGGGGAGCTGTTTTTT	CASSLWFSGDSGELFF
-	TRBV6-1	many	TRBJ1-3	TGTGCCAGCAGTGAGGTTAAGGGAACCTCTGGAAACACCATATATTTT	CASSEVKGTSGNTIYF
TRBD1	TRBV2	many	TRBJ2-7	TGTGCCAGCAGTGAGGAATACAGGGGTGAGCAGTACTTC	CASSEEYRGEQYF
-	TRBV5-1	-	TRBJ2-6	TGCGCCAGCAGCTCTACAGCTTTCTCTGGGGCCAACGTCCTGACTTTC	CASSSTAFSGANVLTF
TRBD1	TRBV5-1	many	TRBJ1-2	TGCGCCAGCAGCCTCCGGACAGGGGAATATGGCTACACCTTC	CASSLRTGEYGYTF
-	TRBV5-1	many	TRBJ1-2	TGCGCCAGCAGCTTCGGGGGGATCAGTGGCTACACCTTC	CASSFGGISGYTF
TRBD1	TRBV2	many	TRBJ1-1	TGTGCCAGCTACGGGACAGGGGGCACTGAAGCTTTCTTT	CASYGTGGTEAFF
-	TRBV11-2	many	TRBJ1-2	TGTGCCAGCAGCTTAGACAGGGTAAACTATGGCTACACCTTC	CASSLDRVNYGYTF
TRBD1	TRBV29-1	-	TRBJ1-1	TGCAGCGTTGAGACAGGGGGGATCATGAACACTGAAGCTTTCTTT	CSVETGGIMNTEAFF
-	TRBV6-1	many	TRBJ1-2	TGTGCCAGCTCCGTCGGGAGAGGCTACACCTTC	CASSVGRGYTF
-	TRBV16	few	TRBJ1-5	TGTGCCAGCAGCCAATTTTTGAGGGATCAACAGCCCCAGCATTTT	CASSQFLRDQQPQHF
-	TRBV20-1	many	TRBJ1-1	TGCAGTGCTAGTAGGGAAACGCTGAACACTGAAGCTTTCTTT	CSASRETLNTEAFF
-	TRBV2	few	TRBJ1-5	TGTGCCAGCAGTGAACGGGCCAGGAGCAATCAGCCCCAGCATTTT	CASSERARSNQPQHF
-	TRBV3-1	many	TRBJ2-5	TGTGCCAGCAGCCAAGCGGCTAGCCGGGAGACCCAGTACTTC	CASSQAASRETQYF
TRBD1	TRBV30	-	TRBJ1-1	TGTGCCTGGAGCGGACAGGGGGCCGCTGAAGCTTTCTTT	CAWSGQGAAEAFF
-	TRBV11-2	many	TRBJ2-2	TGTGCCAGCAGCTTGCATAGGGAAGGTTTCGGGGAGCTGTTTTTT	CASSLHREGFGELFF
-	TRBV5-1	-	TRBJ1-2	TGCGCCAGCAGCTTGTATTCCGCGGGCGATGGCTACACCTTC	CASSLYSAGDGYTF
TRBD1	TRBV20-1	many	TRBJ1-2	TGCAGTGCTTGGACAGGGGGGGTTGGCTATGGCTACACCTTC	CSAWTGGVGYGYTF
TRBD2	TRBV15	many	TRBJ2-7	TGTGCCACCAGCAGGGGTAGCGGGAGCTCCTACGAGCAGTACTTC	CATSRGSGSSYEQYF
-	TRBV7-7	-	TRBJ2-7	TGTGCTAGCAGCTTTAGGCAGGGGAGGGCCTACGAGCAGTACTTC	CASSFRQGRAYEQYF
-	TRBV2	many	TRBJ1-1	TGTGCCAGCAGTGGTCGGGTGAACACTGAAGCTTTCTTT	CASSGRVNTEAFF
TRBD2	TRBV20-1	-	TRBJ2-1	TGCAGTGCTCTGGGACTAGCGGGGGGGACGGCATCTGAGCAGTTCTTC	CSALGLAGGTASEQFF
TRBD1	TRBV7-9	few	TRBJ2-2	TGTGCCAGCAGGGGACAGGTGAACACCGGGGAGCTGTTTTTT	CASRGQVNTGELFF
TRBD1	TRBV15	many	TRBJ2-7	TGTGCCACCAGCCCTGACAGGGTCTACGAGCAGTACTTC	CATSPDRVYEQYF
-	TRBV11-2	many	TRBJ1-1	TGTGCCAGCAGCTCCCAGCCCGAAGCTTTCTTT	CASSSQPEAFF
-	TRBV13	few	TRBJ2-5	TGTGCCAGCAGCAAGTCCGCAGGACAAGAGACCCAGTACTTC	CASSKSAGQETQYF
TRBD2	TRBV24-1	many	TRBJ2-5	TGTGCCACCAGTCCAGGACTAGCGGGGGCCTACAGCAAACCTCAAGAGACCCAGTACTTC	CATSPGLAGAYSKPQETQYF
-	TRBV28	-	TRBJ1-5	TGTGCCAGCTGGGGGGCCAATCAGCCCCAGCATTTT	CASWGANQPQHF
-	TRBV6-2/TRBV6-3	few	TRBJ2-4	TGTGCCAGCAGCGACGAAAACATTAAGTACTTC	CASSDENIKYF
TRBD1	TRBV6-4	-	TRBJ1-5	TGTGCCAGCAGTTCCACAGGGGGACAGGGTCAGCCCCAGCATTTT	CASSSTGGQGQPQHF
-	TRBV11-2	-	TRBJ1-2	TGTGCCAGCAGCCAAGATCCGGGGGGGGCAAATGGCTACACCTTC	CASSQDPGGANGYTF
-	TRBV30	many	TRBJ1-1	TGTGCCTGGTCAGGAGGGATGGGGGGCAATGAAGCTTTCTTT	CAWSGGMGGNEAFF
-	TRBV11-2	many	TRBJ1-5	TGTGCCAGCAGCTTATATTACGGACAGTATAGCAATCAGCCCCAGCATTTT	CASSLYYGQYSNQPQHF
-	TRBV2	many	TRBJ2-7	TGTGCCAGCAGTGCCTTCTCTCAGGGGGAGCAGTACTTC	CASSAFSQGEQYF
-	TRBV7-7	few	TRBJ2-2	TGTGCTAGCAGCTTAGGCCCCCGGGGCGGGGAGCTGTTTTTT	CASSLGPRGGELFF
TRBD1	TRBV5-1	many	TRBJ1-2	TGCGCCAGCAGCTTGGAAACCGGGACAGGGATTTATGGCTACACCTTC	CASSLETGTGIYGYTF
-	TRBV12-3/TRBV12-4	many	TRBJ2-2	TGTGCCAGCAGTTTAGCGGTTGGGCCCGGGGAGCTGTTTTTT	CASSLAVGPGELFF
TRBD2	TRBV20-1	many	TRBJ2-2	TGCAGTGCTGCAACTAGCGGGGGGGCCGGGGAGCTGTTTTTT	CSAATSGGAGELFF
-	TRBV4-2	-	TRBJ1-5	TGTGCCAGCAGCCAAGCACTGCGGCCGAGCGGTCAGCCCCAGCATTTT	CASSQALRPSGQPQHF
-	TRBV10-2	many	TRBJ1-1	TGCGCCAGCAGTGAGTCTGGTCAGTCGAACACTGAAGCTTTCTTT	CASSESGQSNTEAFF
-	TRBV7-9	-	TRBJ1-2	TGTGCCAGCAGCTTAGAAACGGAGACCCCTGGCTACACCTTC	CASSLETETPGYTF
TRBD1	TRBV2	many	TRBJ1-2	TGTGCCAGCAGCGCCACCGGGACAGGTTTGCGGGGCTACACCTTC	CASSATGTGLRGYTF
-	TRBV29-1	many	TRBJ2-6	TGCAGCGTGGCCTCTGGGGCCAACGTCCTGACTTTC	CSVASGANVLTF
-	TRBV24-1	many	TRBJ2-5	TGTGCCACCAGTGATGACCTTGGGAGGCCGGAGACCCAGTACTTC	CATSDDLGRPETQYF
-	TRBV5-1	many	TRBJ2-5	TGCGCCAGCTTAAACCAAGAGACCCAGTACTTC	CASLNQETQYF
TRBD1	TRBV20-1	many	TRBJ2-7	TGCAGTGCTCGGGACAGGGAATACGAGCAGTACTTC	CSARDREYEQYF
TRBD2	TRBV12-3/TRBV12-4	many	TRBJ2-5	TGTGCCAGCAGGCCAGCGGGGGGGCTAGAGACCCAGTACTTC	CASRPAGGLETQYF
-	TRBV12-3/TRBV12-4	-	TRBJ2-7	TGTGCCAGCTCACCACAGACTCAGGCGCCCTACGAGCAGTACTTC	CASSPQTQAPYEQYF
-	TRBV10-3	many	TRBJ1-1	TGTGCCATCAGATCCAGGGGGAACACTGAAGCTTTCTTT	CAIRSRGNTEAFF
-	TRBV10-3	many	TRBJ2-7	TGTGCCATCAGTGAGGGCAGCATCGACGAGCAGTACTTC	CAISEGSIDEQYF
TRBD1	TRBV27	many	TRBJ1-4	TGTGCCAGCAGTAGGGACAGGAATGAAAAACTGTTTTTT	CASSRDRNEKLFF
-	TRBV6-1	-	TRBJ1-2	TGTGCCAGCAGTGTATACCCCCGGGGCCAGCATAACTATGGCTATACCTTC	CASSVYPRGQHNYGYTF
-	TRBV20-1	many	TRBJ2-7	TGCAGTGCTAGTTCCCCGCGAGGCTCCTACGAGCAGTACTTC	CSASSPRGSYEQYF
-	TRBV7-3	many	TRBJ1-1	TGTGCCAGCAGCTCGCAGGGACTGAACACTGAAGCTTTCTTT	CASSSQGLNTEAFF
-	TRBV12-3/TRBV12-4	many	TRBJ1-1	TGTGCCAGCAGTTTGTCGGGCCCCACTGAAGCTTTCTTT	CASSLSGPTEAFF
-	TRBV15	many	TRBJ2-5	TGTGCCACCAGCAGAGATTTTCCCTTACAAGAGACCCAGTACTTC	CATSRDFPLQETQYF
-	TRBV7-2	many	TRBJ1-5	TGTGCCAGCAGCATCCGGGGGCCCTATCAGCCCCAGCATTTT	CASSIRGPYQPQHF
-	TRBV5-1	many	TRBJ1-1	TGCGCCAGCAGCTTGGTGGGTCTGGGCGGGACCCTAGCTTTCTTT	CASSLVGLGGTLAFF
-	TRBV29-1	many	TRBJ2-3	TGCAGCGTGTCACAGGGGAGCGGGGCATCAGATACGCAGTATTTT	CSVSQGSGASDTQYF
TRBD2	TRBV10-3	-	TRBJ2-5	TGTGCCATCAGTGAGAATACGGGGGGGGCAGAGACCCAGTACTTC	CAISENTGGAETQYF